One sample yielded the 30 T cell receptor beta chains listed below, sequenced in a study of fetal regulatory T cell absence and autoimmunity. Some clones are missing from TCRdb's copy, which holds only in-frame ones; the method was immunoSEQ multiplex PCR. This sample has about 95,000 clones; 72% occur once, and the top ten carry less than 2.5%. The sequencing sample was made of pancreas tissue. The receptors derive from a male donor with IPEX syndrome.

The chain employs TRBV27 and TRBJ2-5; D not certain. Germline V lookup: CDR1 MNHEY, CDR2 SMNVEV (reference sequence). This CDR3 is 14 amino acids long. The V end lost 2 bases, the J end lost 5 bases, and 12 bases lay between the germline ends. This CDR3 is CASSLAGPWETQYF. In nucleotides, the CDR3 is TGTGCCAGCAGTTTAGCCGGGCCCTGGGAGACCCAGTACTTC.

This clone appeared a few times. The gene calls are TRBV6-6 and TRBJ1-5; D call uncertain. V lost 1 base to trimming and J lost 5 bases, with 6 bases between them. The germline CDR1 and CDR2 sequences are MNHNY and SVGAGI (reference sequence). CDR3 length: 13 residues. The CDR3 region has the DNA TGTGCCAGCAGTTACTGGGGTGATCAGCCCCAGCATTTT. Encoded protein: CASSYWGDQPQHF.

The chain recombines TRBV4-2 with TRBJ2-5; 9 bases align to TRBD1. This CDR3 is 16 amino acids long. With 1 base clipped from V and 2 bases from J, the junction kept 5 bases outside the gene matches. The V gene's germline CDR1 is LGHNA and CDR2 YNFKEQ. The CDR3 region has the DNA TGTGCCAGCAGCCAAGTCGGGACAGGGTCACAAGAGACCCAGTACTTC. Its protein is CASSQVGTGSQETQYF.

The chain recombines TRBV4-1 with TRBJ2-3, with 7 nucleotides matching TRBD1. V shed 0 bases, J shed 3 bases, and the junction held 6 bases outside the gene matches. Looked up from germline, CDR1 is MGHRA and CDR2 is YSYEKL. CDR3 size: 16 residues. CDR3 sequence: CASSQEGGAKTDTQYF. The CDR3 bases are TGCGCCAGCAGCCAAGAAGGGGGCGCGAAAACAGATACGCAGTATTTT.

This clone was seen a few times. The rearrangement uses TRBV10-3 and TRBJ2-7; 11 nucleotides line up with TRBD1. Germline V gives CDR1 ENHRY, CDR2 SYGVKD. This CDR3 contains 12 residues. With V trimmed by 10 bases and J by 3 bases, 2 bases remained unmatched. The CDR3 loop is CATGTGGYEQYF. In nucleotides, the CDR3 is TGTGCCACCGGGACAGGGGGCTACGAGCAGTACTTC.

This chain connects TRBV6-6 to TRBJ2-7, with 11 bases that match TRBD2. The germline V gene encodes CDR1 MNHNY and CDR2 SVGAGI (reference sequence). V gave up 2 bases and J gave up 6 bases; unmatched junction bases: 3. This CDR3 has 14 residues. The CDR3 coding sequence is TGTGCCAGCAGTTACACTAGCGGGAGAACCGAGCAGTACTTC. It encodes CASSYTSGRTEQYF.

The V and J genes are TRBV7-9 and TRBJ2-7, with 8 bases aligning to TRBD2. Germline V CDR1 and CDR2: SEHNR, FQNEAQ (reference sequence). The CDR3 is 15 amino acids. V was clipped by 0 bases and J by 3 bases; unmatched bases: 4. CDR3 in amino acids: CASSLAQSGSYEQYF. CDR3 DNA sequence: TGTGCCAGCAGCTTAGCGCAAAGCGGGAGCTACGAGCAGTACTTC.

This clone appeared many times. The rearrangement links TRBV23-1 to TRBJ1-2, with D possibly being TRBD1 (5 bases). TRBV23-1 is an open reading frame whose function is uncertain. The V end lost 7 bases, the J end lost 2 bases, and 20 bases lay between the germline ends. The CDR3 runs to 16 residues. The CDR3 sequence is CASTPGPGDRNYGYTF. The CDR3 DNA reads as TGCGCCAGCACTCCAGGGCCGGGCGATAGAAACTATGGCTACACCTTC.

The J gene is TRBJ1-2, the V gene TRBV9; 8 bases match TRBD1. This CDR3 spans 17 amino acids. V shed 3 bases, J shed 0 bases, and the junction held 10 bases outside the gene matches. Germline-derived CDR1 and CDR2 are SGDLS and YYNGEE. CDR3: CASSGRTGRDSNYGYTF. In DNA, the CDR3 is TGTGCCAGCAGCGGAAGGACAGGGAGGGATTCTAACTATGGCTACACCTTC.

This chain links TRBV27 with TRBJ1-2; 8 bases fit TRBD1. The CDR3 contains 14 residues. V gave up 3 bases and J gave up 5 bases; unmatched junction bases: 5. Germline V gene data show CDR1 as MNHEY and CDR2 as SMNVEV (reference sequence). Here the CDR3 reads CASSFQGARYGYTF. The CDR3 DNA sequence: TGTGCCAGCAGTTTCCAGGGGGCTCGGTATGGCTACACCTTC.

Points on this clone: This sample includes further DNA sequences coding for the same CDR3. The gene calls are TRBV18 and TRBJ1-2, with 7 bases fitting TRBD1. The germline V gene encodes CDR1 KGHSH and CDR2 LQKENI. The CDR3 covers 13 residues. The trim removed 3 bases at V and 2 bases at J, leaving 0 bases unmatched. The CDR3 nucleotides read TGTGCCAGCTCACCGGGACAGAACTATGGCTACACCTTC. As protein: CASSPGQNYGYTF.

The chain joins TRBV6-1 to TRBJ1-3, with TRBD1 as a possible D gene (5 bases). Trimming removed 5 bases from V and 2 bases from J, with 10 bases in between. The germline V gene encodes CDR1 MNHNS and CDR2 SASEGT. The CDR3 has 14 amino acids. Written as DNA, the CDR3 is TGTGCCAGCAGTCGCAGGGACGCTGGAAACACCATATATTTT. Its protein product is CASSRRDAGNTIYF.

The gene calls are TRBV15 and TRBJ2-5; 10 nucleotides line up with TRBD1. CDR1 and CDR2 from the germline V gene are LNHNV and YYDKDF (reference sequence). J gave up 5 bases and V 8 bases, and 5 bases lay outside the gene matches. The CDR3 spans 13 residues. The CDR3 region is CATRDRGGETQYF. CDR3 bases: TGTGCCACCCGGGACAGGGGAGGGGAGACCCAGTACTTC.

J is TRBJ1-5 and V is TRBV7-9; D gene uncertain. The CDR3 has 15 residues. Germline CDR1 reads SEHNR; CDR2 reads FQNEAQ (reference sequence). The V and J ends lost 1 base and 7 bases respectively, with 14 bases between them. CDR3 in DNA: TGTGCCAGCAGCTTAGGTCCGGACGGAGGGCAGCCCCAGCATTTT. As protein: CASSLGPDGGQPQHF. Together with reference TRBV7-9 and TRBJ1-5, the CDR3 gives the full variable domain: DTGVSQNPRHKITKRGQNVTFRCDPISEHNRLYWYRQTLGQGPEFLTYFQNEAQLEKSRLLSDRFSAERPKGSFSTLEIQRTEQGDSAMYLCASSLGPDGGQPQHFGDGTRLSIL.

The V and J genes are TRBV10-2 and TRBJ2-1; D tentatively reads TRBD1 or TRBD2 (5 bases each). Germline assignment: CDR1 WSHSY and CDR2 SAAADI. V lost 6 bases and J 3 bases, leaving 9 bases between the germline ends. This CDR3 is 13 amino acids long. Here the CDR3 reads CASSGANYNEQFF. The DNA of the CDR3 is TGCGCCAGCAGCGGGGCCAACTACAATGAGCAGTTCTTC.

The V call is TRBV11-2, the J call TRBJ2-5; no definite D call. Germline V gene data show CDR1 as SGHAT and CDR2 as FQNNGV. Trimming took off 5 bases at V and 5 bases at J, with 9 bases between the two ends. The CDR3 contains 12 residues. The CDR3 spells CASSPAQETQYF. As DNA, the CDR3 is TGTGCCAGCAGCCCAGCACAGGAGACCCAGTACTTC.

This rearrangement joins TRBV6-6 to TRBJ1-4; TRBD1 aligns across 9 bases. The CDR3 loop spans 16 amino acids. Germline trimming cut 6 bases from V and 5 bases from J; bases unmatched to any gene: 10. The germline V gene has CDR1 MNHNY and CDR2 SVGAGI (reference sequence). The CDR3 nucleotides are TGTGCCAGCAGCCCGACGGGGACAGGGAGAAATGAAAAACTGTTTTTT. This codes for CASSPTGTGRNEKLFF.

This clone occurred a few times. The rearrangement links TRBV7-9 to TRBJ2-7; 11 bases are a match to TRBD1. Per germline, CDR1 SEHNR and CDR2 FQNEAQ (reference sequence). This CDR3 spans 14 amino acids. V lost 4 bases to trimming and J lost 3 bases; unmatched junction nucleotides: 2. The CDR3 reads CASSSGTGGYEQYF. CDR3 nucleotides: TGTGCCAGCAGCTCGGGGACAGGGGGCTACGAGCAGTACTTC.

The rearrangement uses TRBV6-7 and TRBJ1-2, with D possibly matching TRBD1 (6 bases). TRBV6-7 is annotated as an ORF whose role is uncertain. The V gene lost 0 bases and the J gene lost 2 bases, with 13 bases spanning the gap. The CDR3 runs 16 residues. The CDR3 sequence is CASSYSMDRFNYGYTF. The CDR3 region has the DNA TGTGCCAGCAGTTACTCAATGGACAGATTCAACTATGGCTACACCTTC.

The J gene is TRBJ1-2, the V gene TRBV4-1; no reliable D call. Trimming pared 0 bases from V and 8 bases from J, leaving 7 bases between. Germline lookup yields CDR1 MGHRA and CDR2 YSYEKL. The CDR3 covers 12 residues. The CDR3 sequence is CASSQDGKGYTF. CDR3 DNA: TGCGCCAGCAGCCAAGATGGGAAGGGCTACACCTTC.

This rearrangement joins TRBV4-3 to TRBJ1-2, with D unclear. There are 15 residues in the CDR3. Germline V gives CDR1 LGHNA, CDR2 YSLEER. Trimming shortened V by 0 bases and J by 7 bases, and 15 bases separated the two germline ends. The CDR3 nucleotides read TGCGCCAGCAGCCAAGATGGAAGACCCACTCGTGGCTACACCTTC. It yields the protein CASSQDGRPTRGYTF.

The rearrangement joins TRBV12-5 to TRBJ1-5; D call uncertain. CDR3 length: 12 residues. Trimming took off 8 bases at V and 3 bases at J, with 8 bases between the two ends. CDR1 is LGHNT and CDR2 is FRNRAP in the germline V gene. The CDR3 sequence: CASCQANQPQHF. The DNA of the CDR3 is TGTGCTAGTTGCCAGGCCAATCAGCCCCAGCATTTT.

This chain uses TRBV6-5 with TRBJ2-5; D possibly matches TRBD1 or TRBD2 (7 bases each). The CDR3 runs 14 residues. Germline V gene lookup returns CDR1 MNHEY and CDR2 SVGAGI. Trimming left V 6 bases short and J 5 bases short, with 16 bases between. CDR3 loop: CASSRQGGFETQYF. The CDR3 DNA reads as TGTGCCAGCAGCCGACAGGGAGGGTTTGAGACCCAGTACTTC.

This clone was seen a few times. CDR3 nucleotides: TGTGCCAGCAGCCCCAGGGTAAACACTGAAGCTTTCTTT. Translated, it gives CASSPRVNTEAFF. The chain joins TRBV7-7 to TRBJ1-1, with a weak D call TRBD1 (5 bases). Trimming cost V 5 bases and J 2 bases, with 9 bases left between them. Germline CDR1 SSHAT, CDR2 FNYEAQ (reference sequence). This CDR3 has 13 amino acids.

In this sample, this clone turned up a few times. This chain uses TRBV5-1 with TRBJ1-2, with TRBD1 identical over 7 bases. This CDR3 comprises 14 residues. J was trimmed by 3 bases and V by 2 bases; bases with no gene match: 4. CDR1 is SGHRS, CDR2 YFSETQ, per germline. The CDR3 loop reads CASSLGGSDYGYTF. The CDR3 bases are TGCGCCAGCAGCTTAGGGGGCTCGGACTATGGCTACACCTTC.

The chain carries TRBV5-1 and TRBJ2-4; D remains ambiguous. This CDR3 comprises 14 residues. V was clipped by 0 bases and J by 0 bases, with 4 bases between them. The germline V gene encodes CDR1 SGHRS and CDR2 YFSETQ. CDR3 in DNA: TGCGCCAGCAGCTTGGGACTAGCCAAAAACATTCAGTACTTC. Residues: CASSLGLAKNIQYF. The full variable domain, rest sourced from reference TRBV5-1 and TRBJ2-4, is KAGVTQTPRYLIKTRGQQVTLSCSPISGHRSVSWYQQTPGQGLQFLFEYFSETQRNKGNFPGRFSGRQFSNSRSEMNVSTLELGDSALYLCASSLGLAKNIQYFGAGTRLSVL.

This chain links TRBV6-5 with TRBJ1-3; 8 bases agree with TRBD1. With 7 bases clipped from V and 4 bases from J, the junction kept 6 bases outside the gene matches. Looked up from germline, CDR1 is MNHEY and CDR2 is SVGAGI. CDR3 length: 14 amino acids. The CDR3 DNA reads as TGTGCCAGCATCGGACAGGGAAGGGGAAACACCATATATTTT. Its protein is CASIGQGRGNTIYF.

The chain couples TRBV7-9 to TRBJ1-5; perhaps TRBD1 as D (5 bases). The V gene's germline CDR1 is SEHNR and CDR2 FQNEAQ (reference sequence). The CDR3 runs to 13 residues. V lost 1 base, J lost 11 bases, and 12 bases lay in between. The CDR3 DNA is TGTGCCAGCAGCTTAGGGGCCGAGGGGTCCCAGCATTTT. It specifies CASSLGAEGSQHF. Filled out from reference TRBV7-9 and TRBJ1-5, the complete variable domain reads DTGVSQNPRHKITKRGQNVTFRCDPISEHNRLYWYRQTLGQGPEFLTYFQNEAQLEKSRLLSDRFSAERPKGSFSTLEIQRTEQGDSAMYLCASSLGAEGSQHFGDGTRLSIL.

This clone was seen only a few times. The chain employs TRBV29-1 and TRBJ1-5; 7 nucleotides align to TRBD1. The CDR3 loop spans 14 amino acids. Unmatched junction bases numbered 11, after V lost 6 bases and J lost 6 bases. CDR1 is SQVTM and CDR2 is ANQGSEA in the germline V gene. The CDR3 region is CSVATGTLRQPQHF. CDR3 coding DNA: TGCAGCGTAGCGACAGGGACTTTACGTCAGCCCCAGCATTTT.

V is TRBV10-3 and J is TRBJ2-5, with TRBD2 matching 7 bases. CDR3 length equals 16 residues. Germline V gene sequence: CDR1 ENHRY, CDR2 SYGVKD. V shed 0 bases, J shed 1 base, and the junction held 5 bases outside the gene matches. The CDR3 DNA reads as TGTGCCATCAGTGAGTCGAAGAGCGGGACCCAAGAGACCCAGTACTTC. This translates into CAISESKSGTQETQYF.